Listed below are T cell receptor beta chains from one sample, sequenced in a study of blood T cell repertoires in COVID-19. Libraries were prepared by immunoSEQ multiplex PCR; TCRdb keeps only in-frame clonotypes and omits some of them. This repertoire shows over 400,000 clones, roughly 88% found once; its top ten account for roughly 3.1%. Sequenced: peripheral blood. Every receptor here comes from a human donor in a cohort sampled during active COVID-19. CDR3s include the opening cysteine and the closing phenylalanine or tryptophan. The D gene is left open where the match is weak. Clone size, where shown, is once, few, many, or a class for clones that have expanded.

j_gene: TRBJ2-3; v_gene: TRBV12-5; abundance: NA; d_gene: NA; CDR3nt: TGTGCTAGTGGTTGGGGGGTGGGAGCGGAGGGCACAGATACGCAGTATTTT; CDR3aa: CASGWGVGAEGTDTQYF
j_gene: TRBJ2-3; v_gene: TRBV5-4; abundance: NA; d_gene: NA; CDR3nt: TGTGCCAGCAGCTTGGAAGGGGGAGTCGGAGATACGCAGTATTTT; CDR3aa: CASSLEGGVGDTQYF
j_gene: TRBJ1-5; v_gene: TRBV6-2/TRBV6-3; abundance: NA; d_gene: NA; CDR3nt: TGTGCCAGCAGTTCTCGACAGAGCAATCAGCCCCAGCATTTT; CDR3aa: CASSSRQSNQPQHF
j_gene: TRBJ1-5; v_gene: TRBV6-5; abundance: NA; d_gene: TRBD1; CDR3nt: TGTGCCAGCAGTTTGGGACAGACCTATCAGCCCCAGCATTTT; CDR3aa: CASSLGQTYQPQHF
j_gene: TRBJ2-2; v_gene: TRBV5-1; abundance: once; d_gene: TRBD2; CDR3nt: TGCGCCAGCAGCCCCCTAGCGGGAGGGGAGGCCGGGGAGCTGTTTTTT; CDR3aa: CASSPLAGGEAGELFF
j_gene: TRBJ2-3; v_gene: TRBV3-1/TRBV3-2; abundance: NA; d_gene: NA; CDR3nt: TGTGCCAGCAGCCTAGCCGGTCGAGATACGCAGTATTTT; CDR3aa: CASSLAGRDTQYF
j_gene: TRBJ2-1; v_gene: TRBV7-9; abundance: NA; d_gene: TRBD2; CDR3nt: TGTGCCAGCAGCTTCCCCTTAACTAGCGGGAGGGGAAATGAGCAGTTCTTC; CDR3aa: CASSFPLTSGRGNEQFF
j_gene: TRBJ2-1; v_gene: TRBV6-4; abundance: NA; d_gene: TRBD2; CDR3nt: TGTGCCAGCAGTATACGGAGGGCCGGGGGGAATGAGCAGTTCTTC; CDR3aa: CASSIRRAGGNEQFF
j_gene: TRBJ1-6; v_gene: TRBV7-2; abundance: NA; d_gene: NA; CDR3nt: TGTGCCAGCAGCTTAGTCACCTATAATTCACCCCTCCACTTT; CDR3aa: CASSLVTYNSPLHF
j_gene: TRBJ1-2; v_gene: TRBV6-5; abundance: NA; d_gene: NA; CDR3nt: TGTGCCAGCAGCGCGACAGAGATTAACTATGGCTACACCTTC; CDR3aa: CASSATEINYGYTF
j_gene: TRBJ2-1; v_gene: TRBV6-5; abundance: NA; d_gene: TRBD2; CDR3nt: TGTGCCAGCATGAAGCGGGAGGGCCGCAATGAGCAGTTCTTC; CDR3aa: CASMKREGRNEQFF
j_gene: TRBJ2-1; v_gene: TRBV7-2; abundance: NA; d_gene: TRBD2; CDR3nt: TGTGCCAGCAGCTTAACTAGCGGGAACAATGAGCAGTTCTTC; CDR3aa: CASSLTSGNNEQFF
j_gene: TRBJ2-3; v_gene: TRBV9; abundance: NA; d_gene: TRBD1; CDR3nt: TGTGCCAGCAGCGTAGTCGGGACAGATACAGATACGCAGTATTTT; CDR3aa: CASSVVGTDTDTQYF
j_gene: TRBJ2-7; v_gene: TRBV19; abundance: NA; d_gene: TRBD2; CDR3nt: TGTGCCAGTAGGATCCGGGACGGGGGGGGCTACGAGCAGTACTTC; CDR3aa: CASRIRDGGGYEQYF
j_gene: TRBJ2-2; v_gene: TRBV7-2; abundance: few; d_gene: NA; CDR3nt: TGTGCCAGCAGCCCCCAGACAGGTGGGGCCGGGGAGCTGTTTTTT; CDR3aa: CASSPQTGGAGELFF
j_gene: TRBJ2-1; v_gene: TRBV7-3; abundance: NA; d_gene: TRBD2; CDR3nt: TGTGCCAGCAGCTTGTTCGTGGCGGGAGGGGATGAGCAGTTCTTC; CDR3aa: CASSLFVAGGDEQFF
j_gene: TRBJ2-7; v_gene: TRBV28; abundance: NA; d_gene: NA; CDR3nt: TGTGCCAGCAGCCCCCCGGACAGACCCTACGAGCAGTACTTC; CDR3aa: CASSPPDRPYEQYF
j_gene: TRBJ1-1; v_gene: TRBV11-3; abundance: NA; d_gene: TRBD1; CDR3nt: TGTGCCAGCAAACTCCTGACAGGGGTCCCATTGAACACTGAAGCTTTCTTT; CDR3aa: CASKLLTGVPLNTEAFF
j_gene: TRBJ1-1; v_gene: TRBV19; abundance: NA; d_gene: NA; CDR3nt: TGTGCCAGTAGTGCGAGGAACAAAGCTTTCTTT; CDR3aa: CASSARNKAFF
j_gene: TRBJ2-7; v_gene: TRBV28; abundance: NA; d_gene: TRBD2; CDR3nt: TGTGCCAGCAGTTTATCGGCTAGCGGGTACTACGAGCAGTACTTC; CDR3aa: CASSLSASGYYEQYF